This note documents a single T cell receptor beta chain sequence. This sample was taken from a study of blood T cell repertoires in COVID-19. Across the whole study: The origin of the acute and convalescent COVID-19 samples was the United States, Italy and Spain. From T cells, B-cell-depleted T cells, or PBMCs came the material, which was cDNA or gDNA.

The Seattle patients joined while their infection was active and were tracked longitudinally afterward. Per the authors' pipeline: By means of reference gene primer amplification, nucleated cell counts were estimated. Produced via immunoSEQ multiplex PCR; TCRdb's table is partial and in-frame only. That table is the source of V, J and clone size, and D and trimming were worked out from the DNA. Of about 170,000 clones listed, roughly 93% are singletons. Looked up from germline, CDR1 is LNHDA and CDR2 is SQIVND (reference sequence). Trimming cost V 2 bases and J 5 bases; bases outside gene matches: 7. This CDR3 spans 15 amino acids.

The V and J genes are TRBV19 and TRBJ1-1; 8 nucleotides agree with TRBD1. The TCR was taken from a young man with COVID-19, enrolled during active disease. Specimen: peripheral blood. The CDR3 bases are TGTGCCAGTAGTATAACATCAGGGGGCCGGACTGAAGCTTTCTTT. The encoded protein is CASSITSGGRTEAFF.